Listed below are T cell receptor beta chains from one sample, sequenced in a study of cytomegalovirus exposure and HLA in healthy donors. TCRdb's copy holds only in-frame clones and misses some; the assay was immunoSEQ multiplex PCR. The table includes 95,000 to 100,000 clones, about 80% detected once. Sequences were obtained from PBMCs. Receptors originate from a man in his 60s in good health and CMV-seropositive. CDR3s include the opening cysteine and the closing phenylalanine or tryptophan. The order of the fields is clone size, V gene, J gene, CDR3 protein. Size tells how often a clone was seen (once, few, many) or the class of an expanded clone, and some rows leave it out.

size: -
V: TRBV10-3
J: TRBJ2-5
CDR3: CAISGQGDQETQYF

size: -
V: TRBV7-8
J: TRBJ2-1
CDR3: CASTLGTSGGNEQFF

size: -
V: TRBV5-4
J: TRBJ2-5
CDR3: CASRVDYQETQYF

size: -
V: TRBV18
J: TRBJ2-7
CDR3: CASSPLAFSYEQYF

size: -
V: TRBV9
J: TRBJ1-1
CDR3: CASSAVGRGITEAFF

size: -
V: TRBV9
J: TRBJ1-1
CDR3: CASSVVGQISNTEAFF

size: -
V: TRBV7-9
J: TRBJ1-4
CDR3: CASSLGQTGGEKLFF

size: -
V: TRBV6-5
J: TRBJ1-2
CDR3: CASKQTGENYGYTF

size: -
V: TRBV29-1
J: TRBJ1-2
CDR3: CSASDRGGLYGYTF

size: -
V: TRBV10-2
J: TRBJ2-7
CDR3: CASGGQGKVYEQYF

size: -
V: TRBV6-1
J: TRBJ1-5
CDR3: CASSEAPGLESNQPQHF

size: -
V: TRBV27
J: TRBJ1-4
CDR3: CASSLTGTANEKLFF

size: -
V: TRBV2
J: TRBJ2-2
CDR3: CASSYRVNTGELFF

size: few
V: TRBV6-6
J: TRBJ1-1
CDR3: CASSYSTPDAEAFF

size: -
V: TRBV7-6
J: TRBJ2-3
CDR3: CASSLSPGTAASTDTQYF

size: -
V: TRBV5-1
J: TRBJ2-3
CDR3: CASSLVQGSTDTQYF

size: -
V: TRBV23-1
J: TRBJ1-6
CDR3: CGVDKRGLSSPLHF

size: -
V: TRBV4-1
J: TRBJ2-2
CDR3: CASSQEASPGAGELFF

size: once
V: TRBV18
J: TRBJ1-6
CDR3: CASSAAGQGGSPLHF